Only a few counts were recorded for the clone carrying this TCR beta chain. Antigen: not known. These data belong to a study of cytomegalovirus exposure and HLA in healthy donors. Study-level results: Earlier analysis yielded a pattern in which most TCR beta V segments were productive about 90% or about 30% of the time. Clonal expansion, a later analysis showed, was greater in HLA-associated TCR beta chains than in equally common others.

This PCR relied on a set of 60 Vbeta primers and 13 Jbeta primers. The method was immunoSEQ multiplex PCR; TCRdb's version includes in-frame clones alone and lacks a portion of them. The data contain about 110,000 clones, approximately 70% of them seen just once; the ten biggest clones take up approximately 0.9%. This clonotype was obtained from a woman in her 30s in good health and CMV-seronegative. Sequencing was done on a sample of PBMCs.

The CDR3 sequence: CASRSHIQGTGANVLTF. CDR3 coding DNA: TGTGCCAGCAGATCACATATACAGGGGACCGGGGCCAACGTCCTGACTTTC. This chain connects TRBV27 to TRBJ2-6; 7 nucleotides match TRBD1. Germline-derived CDR1 and CDR2 are MNHEY and SMNVEV (reference sequence). With V trimmed by 6 bases and J by 4 bases, 12 bases remained unmatched. The length of the CDR3 is 17 residues.